This is a list of T cell receptor beta chains from one sample in a study of blood T cell repertoires in COVID-19. Using immunoSEQ multiplex PCR, the repertoire was profiled, and TCRdb retains in-frame clones only, with some absent. The sample shows about 180,000 clones, roughly 85% of them seen only once. The sample consisted of PBMCs or T cells enriched from blood (not recorded which). These TCRs come from a man aged 60-69 years who had recovered from COVID-19. Both conserved end residues are part of each CDR3. A D gene is named only where the DNA matches it firmly. Some rows mark clone size as missing; the rest say once, few, many or name a class of expanded clone.

TRBV5-1,TRBJ2-1,NA,once,CASSLPQIGFEQFF,TGCGCCAGCAGCCTCCCACAAATTGGTTTCGAGCAGTTCTTC
TRBV18,TRBJ1-1,TRBD1,NA,CASSLSSGQGYTEAFF,TGTGCCAGCTCACTCTCTTCGGGACAGGGATACACTGAAGCTTTCTTT
TRBV5-1,TRBJ2-5,NA,NA,CASSGSFTQETQYF,TGCGCCAGTTCGGGTAGCTTTACCCAAGAGACCCAGTACTTC
TRBV5-4,TRBJ2-3,NA,NA,CASSRREVPATDTQYF,TGTGCCAGCAGCCGTCGTGAGGTCCCCGCCACAGATACGCAGTATTTT
TRBV3-1/TRBV3-2,TRBJ1-6,NA,NA,CASSQRQFSPLHF,TGTGCCAGCAGCCAAAGACAGTTTTCACCCCTCCACTTT
TRBV5-4,TRBJ1-6,NA,NA,CASSLDWSQGYSPLHF,TGTGCCAGCAGCTTGGATTGGTCACAGGGTTATTCACCCCTCCACTTT
TRBV5-4,TRBJ2-2,TRBD2,NA,CASSSFFSGSGTGELFF,TGTGCCAGCAGCTCATTTTTTAGCGGGAGCGGCACCGGGGAGCTGTTTTTT
TRBV7-3,TRBJ2-1,TRBD1,few,CASSLGTGWHEQFF,TGTGCCAGCAGCTTAGGGACAGGGTGGCATGAGCAGTTCTTC
TRBV5-1,TRBJ2-7,TRBD1,NA,CASSLGRGPGSYEQYF,TGCGCCAGCAGCTTGGGAAGGGGGCCGGGCTCCTACGAGCAGTACTTC
TRBV28,TRBJ2-3,TRBD2,once,CASSRGLADLSGGTDTQYF,TGTGCCAGCAGTCGTGGACTAGCGGACTTGAGTGGGGGCACAGATACGCAGTATTTT
TRBV18,TRBJ2-1,NA,NA,CASSLSGRDYNEQFF,TGTGCCAGCTCACTAAGTGGGCGGGACTACAATGAGCAGTTCTTC
TRBV9,TRBJ2-1,TRBD1,NA,CASSVKQGAGNEQFF,TGTGCCAGCAGCGTAAAACAGGGGGCCGGGAATGAGCAGTTCTTC
TRBV14,TRBJ1-4,NA,NA,CASSPDTTRTNEKLFF,TGTGCCAGCAGCCCCGATACGACAAGAACTAATGAAAAACTGTTTTTT
TRBV6-5,TRBJ1-5,NA,NA,CASMSRYSNQPQHF,TGTGCCAGCATGTCCAGGTATAGCAATCAGCCCCAGCATTTT
TRBV28,TRBJ2-7,NA,NA,CASSLMGAKYEQYF,TGTGCCAGCAGTTTAATGGGGGCGAAATACGAGCAGTACTTC
TRBV21-1,TRBJ1-3,NA,NA,CASSKGPGLVNTIYF,TGTGCCAGCAGCAAAGGCCCAGGGCTTGTAAACACCATATATTTT
TRBV6-5,TRBJ1-1,NA,NA,CASTEGDTEAFF,TGTGCCAGCACCGAGGGGGACACTGAAGCTTTCTTT
TRBV7-6,TRBJ2-2,NA,NA,CASSFQGSGELFF,TGTGCCAGCAGCTTTCAGGGGTCGGGGGAGCTGTTTTTT
TRBV10-1,TRBJ2-1,NA,NA,CASSESPGSYNEQFF,TGCGCCAGCAGTGAGTCGCCAGGAAGCTACAATGAGCAGTTCTTC
TRBV13,TRBJ2-7,TRBD2,NA,CASSLVGGSSYEQYF,TGTGCCAGCAGCTTAGTGGGCGGGAGCTCGTACGAGCAGTACTTC
TRBV28,TRBJ2-7,TRBD2,NA,CASHRHGGSNEQYF,TGTGCCAGCCACCGACACGGGGGGTCTAACGAGCAGTACTTC
TRBV19,TRBJ1-3,NA,once,CASSIKRQVGNTIYF,TGTGCCAGTAGTATAAAGAGACAGGTTGGAAACACCATATATTTT
TRBV18,TRBJ2-7,TRBD2,NA,CASSPPLAGGREQYF,TGTGCCAGCTCACCACCGCTAGCGGGAGGGCGGGAGCAGTACTTC
TRBV9,TRBJ1-3,NA,NA,CASSVGASSGNTIYF,TGTGCCAGCAGCGTAGGGGCGAGCTCTGGAAACACCATATATTTT
TRBV12-3/TRBV12-4,TRBJ1-5,NA,NA,CASGHADQPQHF,TGTGCCAGCGGTCACGCGGATCAGCCCCAGCATTTT
TRBV7-3,TRBJ1-1,NA,NA,CASSLEGNTEAFF,TGTGCCAGCAGCTTAGAGGGGAACACTGAAGCTTTCTTT
TRBV7-9,TRBJ2-1,NA,NA,CASSLWGDEQFF,TGTGCCAGCAGCTTATGGGGAGATGAGCAGTTCTTC
TRBV28,TRBJ2-7,NA,NA,CASSFSTQGPGEQYF,TGTGCCAGCAGTTTTTCGACTCAGGGCCCTGGGGAGCAGTACTTC
TRBV5-5,TRBJ2-1,NA,NA,CASSLNSRGFDEQFF,TGTGCCAGCAGCTTGAACTCCCGGGGGTTCGATGAGCAGTTCTTC
TRBV11-3,TRBJ2-2,NA,NA,CASSPNRQSTGELFF,TGTGCCAGCAGCCCGAATAGACAGTCCACCGGGGAGCTGTTTTTT
TRBV7-9,TRBJ1-1,NA,NA,CASSSGWDTEAFF,TGTGCCAGCAGCTCAGGGTGGGACACTGAAGCTTTCTTT
TRBV19,TRBJ2-1,TRBD1,NA,CASRKGAGYNEQFF,TGTGCCAGTAGGAAGGGGGCAGGATACAATGAGCAGTTCTTC
TRBV3-1/TRBV3-2,TRBJ2-5,NA,NA,CASRQYGSLQETQYF,TGTGCCAGCAGACAATACGGGAGTCTCCAAGAGACCCAGTACTTC
TRBV7-8,TRBJ2-2,TRBD1,NA,CASSSPGGQVTPISTGELFF,TGTGCCAGCAGCTCTCCTGGGGGACAGGTCACACCAATTAGCACCGGGGAGCTGTTTTTT
TRBV19,TRBJ2-4,NA,NA,CAVRGGGRNIQYF,TGTGCCGTTCGAGGGGGTGGGCGAAACATTCAGTACTTC
TRBV7-8,TRBJ2-7,NA,NA,CASSLAEGFYEQYF,TGTGCCAGCAGCTTAGCGGAGGGCTTCTACGAGCAGTACTTC
TRBV7-3,TRBJ2-2,NA,NA,CASSLAPPLAGTGELFF,TGTGCCAGCAGCTTAGCCCCACCTCTAGCTGGCACCGGGGAGCTGTTTTTT
TRBV6-2/TRBV6-3,TRBJ2-2,TRBD1,NA,CASSFRNRGRREGLFF,TGTGCCAGCAGTTTCCGGAACAGGGGGCGGCGGGAAGGGCTGTTTTTT
TRBV3-1/TRBV3-2,TRBJ1-4,NA,NA,CASSLMTGKGEKLFF,TGTGCCAGCAGCCTTATGACAGGAAAGGGGGAAAAACTGTTTTTT
TRBV3-1/TRBV3-2,TRBJ2-5,NA,NA,CASSGVGSYVTQYF,TGTGCCAGCAGCGGAGTGGGTTCATATGTGACCCAGTACTTC
TRBV9,TRBJ2-3,TRBD2,NA,CASSPDSGSWYF,TGTGCCAGCAGCCCGGATAGCGGGAGTTGGTATTTT
TRBV19,TRBJ2-2,NA,NA,CASSIERSGYTGELFF,TGTGCCAGTAGTATAGAACGGTCAGGGTACACCGGGGAGCTGTTTTTT
TRBV18,TRBJ2-1,TRBD1,NA,CASSPTKGAHNEQFF,TGTGCCAGCTCACCCACTAAGGGGGCCCACAATGAGCAGTTCTTC
TRBV9,TRBJ1-6,NA,once,CASSVGSANNSPLHF,TGTGCCAGCAGCGTAGGCTCTGCTAATAATTCACCCCTCCACTTT
TRBV20-1,TRBJ2-1,NA,NA,CSARDGYEQFF,TGCAGTGCTAGAGACGGGTATGAGCAGTTCTTC
TRBV5-4,TRBJ2-1,NA,NA,CASSLRGPSSYNEQFF,TGTGCCAGCAGCTTGAGGGGCCCGAGCTCCTACAATGAGCAGTTCTTC
TRBV2,TRBJ1-6,NA,NA,CASSGEGNSPLHF,TGTGCCAGCAGTGGGGAGGGGAATTCACCCCTCCACTTT
TRBV27,TRBJ1-6,NA,NA,CASSLDLMAADNSPLHF,TGTGCCAGCAGTTTAGACTTGATGGCAGCCGATAATTCACCCCTCCACTTT
TRBV21-1,TRBJ1-2,NA,once,CASSSPGGGGGYTF,TGTGCCAGCAGCAGCCCAGGGGGCGGGGGTGGCTACACCTTC
TRBV27,TRBJ1-1,NA,few,CASSLAGATEAFF,TGTGCCAGCAGTTTAGCAGGGGCCACTGAAGCTTTCTTT
TRBV19,TRBJ1-5,NA,NA,CASSMQGAYQPQHF,TGTGCCAGTAGTATGCAAGGGGCCTATCAGCCCCAGCATTTT
TRBV5-4,TRBJ1-5,TRBD1,few,CASSLDRGMFQPQHF,TGTGCCAGCAGCTTGGACAGGGGGATGTTTCAGCCCCAGCATTTT
TRBV4-2,TRBJ2-2,TRBD2,NA,CASSLLGLAGVFTGELFF,TGTGCCAGCAGCCTCCTTGGACTAGCGGGGGTTTTCACCGGGGAGCTGTTTTTT
TRBV21-1,TRBJ2-1,NA,NA,CASIGYGTGDYNEQFF,TGTGCCAGCATAGGCTACGGGACAGGGGACTACAATGAGCAGTTCTTC
TRBV7-2,TRBJ2-7,TRBD2,NA,CASRMGGGYEQYF,TGTGCCAGCAGGATGGGGGGGGGATACGAGCAGTACTTC
TRBV5-1,TRBJ2-3,NA,NA,CASSFLGLGGGGATDTQYF,TGCGCCAGCAGCTTTTTAGGGTTAGGGGGAGGGGGAGCCACAGATACGCAGTATTTT
TRBV6-5,TRBJ1-2,NA,few,CASSRGQFNYGYTF,TGTGCCAGCAGCCGCGGACAGTTTAACTATGGCTACACCTTC